This note documents a single TCR beta chain sequence. What it binds is unknown. This record comes from a study of Graves' ophthalmopathy and Graves' hyperthyroidism. Findings and limits, study-wide: Blood was where most expanded thyroid clonotypes above 0.001 frequency also turned up.

RNA transcripts yielded amplified TCR beta CDR3 regions. First-round RT-PCR employed HTBI primers, with a second-round multiplex PCR after it. One entry per CDR3 protein results from TCRdb running MiXCR on the multiplex PCR reads. The sample yields about 370,000 distinct CDR3 sequences, 17% seen once. Germline V gives CDR1 ENHRY, CDR2 SYGVKD. The CDR3 contains 13 residues. Trimming at V came to 9 bases and at J to 4 bases, leaving 6 bases not matched to a gene. The stable label applied to hyperthyroidism with no ophthalmopathy within 18 months of follow-up. This clonotype was obtained from an adult woman with stable Graves' hyperthyroidism. Source material: peripheral blood. V and J are TRBV10-3 and TRBJ1-5, with 7 nucleotides matching TRBD1. The DNA of the CDR3 is TGTGCCATGGGGACAGACTTAAATCAGCCCCAGCATTTT. It encodes CAMGTDLNQPQHF.